The clone carrying this T cell receptor (beta chain) showed up many times. Its matching antigen is unknown. This sample stems from a study of CD8 T cells in ankylosing spondylitis. The study, taken as a whole, reports: Characteristic of ankylosing spondylitis blood, it appeared, was a TCR beta motif comprising several highly homologous variants.

TCRdb reprocessed the 5' RACE reads with MiXCR, giving one entry per CDR3 protein. Counted here are 700,000 or so distinct CDR3 sequences, around 20% occurring once; the ten biggest clones make up over 15%. Germline CDR1 and CDR2: LGHNA and YNFKEQ. Trimming removed 4 bases from V and 6 bases from J; junction bases left unmatched: 6. This CDR3 contains 15 residues. The receptor comes from a male donor with ankylosing spondylitis. The chain combines TRBV4-2 with TRBJ2-2; 9 bases map to TRBD2. Sample: blood, either unsorted or a sorted T cell fraction (not recorded which). The CDR3 DNA sequence: TGTGCCAGCAGCCTGGTAGCGGGAGAGTCCGGGGAGCTGTTTTTT. Its protein product is CASSLVAGESGELFF.